This T cell receptor (beta chain) was recorded in a study of blood T cell repertoires in COVID-19 (TCRdb year 2020). About the study as a whole: Samples from collaborators originated in the United States, Italy and Spain and spanned both the acute and convalescent phases of COVID-19. The prospective study material was composed of cDNA or gDNA derived from T cells, B-cell-depleted T cells, or PBMCs. Deeply sampled blood TCRbeta repertoires from subjects exposed to, actively infected with, or recovered from COVID-19 were included in the dataset. A freely available public database, intended as a resource for researchers studying the immune response to SARS-CoV-2, is where the repertoires were released. Samples were obtained from the ongoing ImmuneRACE study (first 160 participants) and from 1,000 to 1,500 subjects provided by 6 global collaborators. Sample metadata almost always included a de-identified subject ID, COVID-19 status, age in years and sex. Where available, HLA class I and class II types were taken from metadata supplied by the sample provider and were not determined by assay-based typing.

Collaborating institutions collected whole blood in K2EDTA tubes following their own protocols. Collaborator samples were shipped for TCRbeta analysis as frozen whole blood, isolated PBMCs, or DNA extracted from either sample type. The immunoSEQ Assay, a bias-controlled multiplex PCR, was used to amplify TCRbeta CDR3 regions from genomic DNA. As for how the authors treated the data: Nucleated cell counts per sample were estimated from amplification of reference gene primers within the assay. To quantify the absolute abundance of each unique TCRbeta CDR3 rearrangement, sequence reads were collapsed and filtered. For each sample, productive Simpson clonality was calculated by taking the square root of Simpson's diversity index across productive rearrangements. This is the immuneACCESS table as TCRdb keeps it, with only in-frame sequences that have V and J called. A part of the clones is gone; compared with another copy, unresolved V genes explain less than half, and the rest is unexplained. V and J calls and clone size come straight from that table; D and trimming were deduced from the DNA. In all, the sample holds about 490,000 clones, and approximately 85% of those were seen once. Approximately 3% of the sample belongs to the ten largest clones.

The germline V gene encodes CDR1 LNHDA and CDR2 SQIVND (reference sequence). The V end gives up 6 bases and the J end 5 bases, leaving 10 bases in the junction not matched to a gene. The CDR3 measures 15 amino acids from cysteine to phenylalanine. Here the CDR3 DNA is all that survives: 45 bases in frame from base 1. With regard to this clone: This receptor's antigen is unknown. Within one base of it there is no much larger clone, and no base qualities were kept.

What the research found in general, with its limitations: Clinical and demographic metadata were provided uncurated, with the amount varying by source and participant.

This TCR was sampled from a human donor in a cohort sampled during active COVID-19. This chain joins TRBV19 to TRBJ1-1; TRBD1 aligns with 9 central bases. The sequencing input was peripheral blood. The bases read TGTGCCAGTAGCTTGGGACAGGGCCTCCTTACTGAAGCTTTCTTT. Its coded protein is CASSLGQGLLTEAFF.